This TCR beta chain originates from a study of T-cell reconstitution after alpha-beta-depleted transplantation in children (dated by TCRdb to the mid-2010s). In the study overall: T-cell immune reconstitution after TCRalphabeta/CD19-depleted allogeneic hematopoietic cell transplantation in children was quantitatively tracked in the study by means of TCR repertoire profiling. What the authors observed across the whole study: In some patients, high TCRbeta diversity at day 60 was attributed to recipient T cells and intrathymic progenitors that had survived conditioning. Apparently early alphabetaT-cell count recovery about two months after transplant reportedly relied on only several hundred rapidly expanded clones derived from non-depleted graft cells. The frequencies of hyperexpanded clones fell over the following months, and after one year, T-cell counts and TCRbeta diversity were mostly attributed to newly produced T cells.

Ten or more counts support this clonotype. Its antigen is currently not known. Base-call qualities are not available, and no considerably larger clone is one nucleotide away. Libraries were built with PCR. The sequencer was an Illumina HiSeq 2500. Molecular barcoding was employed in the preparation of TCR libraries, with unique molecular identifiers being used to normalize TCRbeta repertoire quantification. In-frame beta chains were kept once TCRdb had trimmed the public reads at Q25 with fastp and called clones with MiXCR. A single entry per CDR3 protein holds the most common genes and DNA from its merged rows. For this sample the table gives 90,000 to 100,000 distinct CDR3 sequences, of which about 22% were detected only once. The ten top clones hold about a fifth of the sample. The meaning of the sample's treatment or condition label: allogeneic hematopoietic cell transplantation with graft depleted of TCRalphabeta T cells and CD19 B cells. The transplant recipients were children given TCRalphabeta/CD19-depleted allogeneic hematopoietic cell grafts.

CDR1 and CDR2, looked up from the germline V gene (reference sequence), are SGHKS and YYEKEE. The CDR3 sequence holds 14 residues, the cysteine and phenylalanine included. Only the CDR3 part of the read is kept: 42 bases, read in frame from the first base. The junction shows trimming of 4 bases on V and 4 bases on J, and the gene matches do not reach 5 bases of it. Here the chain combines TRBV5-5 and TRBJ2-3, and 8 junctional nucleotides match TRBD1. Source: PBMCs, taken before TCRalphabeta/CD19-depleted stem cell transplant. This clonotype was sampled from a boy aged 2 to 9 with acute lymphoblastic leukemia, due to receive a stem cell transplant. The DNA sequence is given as TGTGCCAGCAGCCGAGACAGGGGTCCAGATACGCAGTATTTT. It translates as CASSRDRGPDTQYF. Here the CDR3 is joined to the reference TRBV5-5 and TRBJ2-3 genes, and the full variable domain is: DAGVTQSPTHLIKTRGQQVTLRCSPISGHKSVSWYQQVLGQGPQFIFQYYEKEERGRGNFPDRFSARQFPNYSSELNVNALLLGDSALYLCASSRDRGPDTQYFGPGTRLTVL.